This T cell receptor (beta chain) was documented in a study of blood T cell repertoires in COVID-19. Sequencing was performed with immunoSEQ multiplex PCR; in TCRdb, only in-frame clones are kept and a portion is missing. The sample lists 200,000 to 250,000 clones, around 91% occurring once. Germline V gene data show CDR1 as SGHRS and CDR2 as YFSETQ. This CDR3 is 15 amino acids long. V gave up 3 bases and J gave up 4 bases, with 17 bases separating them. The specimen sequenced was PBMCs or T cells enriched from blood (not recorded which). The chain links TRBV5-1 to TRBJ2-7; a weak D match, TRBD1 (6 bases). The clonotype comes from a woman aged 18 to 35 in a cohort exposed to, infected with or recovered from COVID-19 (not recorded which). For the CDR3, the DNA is TGCGCCAGCAGCTCCTCACAGGGATCCGCTTACGAGCAGTACTTC. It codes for CASSSSQGSAYEQYF. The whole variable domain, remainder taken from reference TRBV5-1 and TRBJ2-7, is KAGVTQTPRYLIKTRGQQVTLSCSPISGHRSVSWYQQTPGQGLQFLFEYFSETQRNKGNFPGRFSGRQFSNSRSEMNVSTLELGDSALYLCASSSSQGSAYEQYFGPGTRLTVT.